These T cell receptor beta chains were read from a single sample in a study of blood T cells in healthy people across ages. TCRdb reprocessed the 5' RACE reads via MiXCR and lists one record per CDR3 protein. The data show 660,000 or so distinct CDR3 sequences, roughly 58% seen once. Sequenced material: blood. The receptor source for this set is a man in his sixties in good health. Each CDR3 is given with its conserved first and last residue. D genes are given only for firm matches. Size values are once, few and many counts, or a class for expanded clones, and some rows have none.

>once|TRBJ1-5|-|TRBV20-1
CREVPGDQPQHF
TGCAGGGAGGTCCCCGGGGATCAGCCCCAGCATTTT
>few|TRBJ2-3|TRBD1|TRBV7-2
CASSGPGQRTDTQYF
TGTGCCAGCAGCGGACCGGGACAGCGCACAGATACGCAGTATTTT
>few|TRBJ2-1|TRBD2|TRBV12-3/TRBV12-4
CASSLAGLAGGGSTANEQFF
TGTGCCAGCAGTTTAGCCGGACTAGCGGGGGGCGGATCCACTGCAAATGAGCAGTTCTTC
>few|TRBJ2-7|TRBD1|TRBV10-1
CASSEFGQGSEQYF
TGCGCCAGCAGTGAGTTTGGACAGGGAAGCGAGCAGTACTTC
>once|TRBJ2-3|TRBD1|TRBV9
CASSLWTGADTQYF
TGTGCCAGCAGCTTATGGACAGGGGCAGATACGCAGTATTTT
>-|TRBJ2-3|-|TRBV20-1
CSATPNPQNTQYF
TGCAGTGCTACCCCTAACCCACAGAATACGCAGTATTTT
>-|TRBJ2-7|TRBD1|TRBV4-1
CASSRLPEQGHFYEQYF
TGCGCCAGCAGCCGTTTACCAGAACAGGGGCACTTCTACGAGCAGTACTTC
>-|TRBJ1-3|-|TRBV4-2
CASSQFYGGNRPSGNTIYF
TGTGCCAGCAGCCAATTCTACGGGGGAAACCGCCCCTCTGGAAACACCATATATTTT
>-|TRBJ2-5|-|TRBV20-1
CRASRGTATQYF
TGCAGGGCTAGCCGGGGCACTGCGACCCAGTACTTC
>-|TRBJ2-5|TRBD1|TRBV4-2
CASSRDRGPEETQYF
TGTGCCAGCAGCCGGGACAGGGGGCCAGAAGAGACCCAGTACTTC
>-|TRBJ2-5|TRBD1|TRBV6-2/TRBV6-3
CASSYGTGGTQETQYF
TGTGCCAGCAGTTACGGGACAGGGGGCACGCAAGAGACCCAGTACTTC
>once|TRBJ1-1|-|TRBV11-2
CASSPRVMNTEAFF
TGTGCCAGCAGCCCCAGGGTTATGAACACTGAAGCTTTCTTT
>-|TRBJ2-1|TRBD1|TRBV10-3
CATARDRRNNEQFF
TGTGCCACCGCCCGGGACAGACGCAACAATGAGCAGTTCTTC
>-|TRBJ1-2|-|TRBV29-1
CSVEDNGYGYTF
TGCAGCGTTGAAGACAACGGCTATGGCTACACCTTC
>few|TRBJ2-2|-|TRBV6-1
CASGNGALGGELFF
TGTGCCAGCGGTAACGGGGCTCTAGGCGGGGAGCTGTTTTTT
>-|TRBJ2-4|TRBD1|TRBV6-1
CASSAGTEVNIQYF
TGTGCCAGCAGTGCCGGGACAGAAGTAAACATTCAGTACTTC
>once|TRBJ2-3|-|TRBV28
CASSLNRASDTQYF
TGTGCCAGCAGTCTCAACAGGGCATCGGATACGCAGTATTTT
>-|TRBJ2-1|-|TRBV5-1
CASSIQGGSYNEQFF
TGCGCCAGCAGCATACAGGGAGGGTCCTACAATGAGCAGTTCTTC
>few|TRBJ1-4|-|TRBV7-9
CASSLGLGQGKHEKLFF
TGTGCCAGCAGCTTAGGCCTCGGGCAGGGGAAACACGAAAAACTGTTTTTT
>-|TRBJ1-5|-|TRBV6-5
CASKASGDSNQPQHF
TGTGCCAGCAAGGCGTCCGGGGATAGCAATCAGCCCCAGCATTTT
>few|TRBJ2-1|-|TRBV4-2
CASSHGTDPGYEQFF
TGTGCCAGCAGCCATGGGACGGACCCGGGCTATGAGCAGTTCTTC
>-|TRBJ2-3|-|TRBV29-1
CSSWAGWHTDTQYF
TGCAGCTCCTGGGCAGGCTGGCACACAGATACGCAGTATTTT
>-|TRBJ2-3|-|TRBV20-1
CSARDPRAGGSTDTQYF
TGCAGTGCTAGAGATCCCCGGGCAGGGGGGAGCACAGATACGCAGTATTTT
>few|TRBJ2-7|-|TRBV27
CASSFGGPLREQYF
TGTGCCAGCAGTTTCGGCGGACCCCTAAGGGAGCAGTACTTC
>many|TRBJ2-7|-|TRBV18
CASSPPDTYEQYF
TGTGCCAGCTCACCTCCCGACACCTACGAGCAGTACTTC
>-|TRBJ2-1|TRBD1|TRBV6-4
CAGSGPGTGSYNEQFF
TGTGCCGGCAGTGGCCCCGGGACAGGCTCCTACAATGAGCAGTTCTTC
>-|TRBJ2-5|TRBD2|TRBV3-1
CASSPTPSSGGGETQYF
TGTGCCAGCAGCCCGACTCCTTCTAGCGGGGGTGGGGAGACCCAGTACTTC
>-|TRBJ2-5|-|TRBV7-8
CASSFGGQYQETQYF
TGTGCCAGCAGCTTCGGTGGCCAGTACCAAGAGACCCAGTACTTC
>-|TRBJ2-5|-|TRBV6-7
CASRRKTQYF
TGTGCCAGCAGACGGAAGACCCAGTACTTC
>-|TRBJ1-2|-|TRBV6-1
CASGRQEQRNYGYTF
TGTGCCAGCGGAAGACAGGAGCAGCGTAACTATGGCTACACCTTC
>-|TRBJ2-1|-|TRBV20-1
CSSSGLSLTEQFF
TGCAGTTCCAGTGGCCTTTCCCTCACTGAGCAGTTCTTC
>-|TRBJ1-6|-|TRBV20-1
CSATAGTEGNSPLHF
TGCAGTGCCACGGCCGGGACTGAGGGTAATTCACCCCTCCACTTT
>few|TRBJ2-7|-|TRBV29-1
CSVEKEDSSYEQYF
TGCAGCGTTGAAAAGGAGGACAGTTCCTACGAGCAGTACTTC
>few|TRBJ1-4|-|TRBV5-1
CASSDPGTVNEKLFF
TGCGCCAGCAGCGACCCTGGGACCGTTAATGAAAAACTGTTTTTT
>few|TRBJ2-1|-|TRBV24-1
CATSDPGFYRQFF
TGTGCCACCAGTGATCCGGGTTTTTACCGGCAGTTCTTC
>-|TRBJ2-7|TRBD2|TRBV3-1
CASSQDLHSGVYNEQYF
TGTGCCAGCAGCCAAGATCTCCACAGCGGGGTCTACAATGAGCAGTACTTC
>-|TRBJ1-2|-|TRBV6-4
CASSDSPSGVYGYTF
TGTGCCAGCAGTGACTCGCCCTCGGGCGTCTATGGCTACACCTTC
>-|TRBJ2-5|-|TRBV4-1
CASSQEWRGPQETQYF
TGCGCCAGCAGCCAAGAGTGGCGGGGCCCACAAGAGACCCAGTACTTC
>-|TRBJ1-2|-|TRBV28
CASRVQGGYGYTF
TGTGCCAGCAGGGTACAGGGCGGCTATGGCTACACCTTC
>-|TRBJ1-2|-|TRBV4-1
CASSLTDNYGCTF
TGCGCCAGCAGCCTCACAGACAACTATGGCTGCACCTTC
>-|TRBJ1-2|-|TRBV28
CASSSQGFVSGYTF
TGTGCCAGCAGTTCACAGGGTTTTGTTAGTGGCTACACCTTC
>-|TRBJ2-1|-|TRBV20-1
CSAGPPSYNEQFF
TGCAGTGCCGGCCCCCCCTCCTACAATGAGCAGTTCTTC
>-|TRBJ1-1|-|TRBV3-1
CASSQQGHHTEAFF
TGTGCCAGCAGCCAACAGGGGCATCACACTGAAGCTTTCTTT
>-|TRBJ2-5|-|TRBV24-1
CATSDAAFQETQYF
TGTGCCACCAGTGATGCGGCCTTCCAAGAGACCCAGTACTTC
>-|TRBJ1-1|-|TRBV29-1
CSVGGPEAFF
TGCAGCGTTGGCGGCCCTGAAGCTTTCTTT
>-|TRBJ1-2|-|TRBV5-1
CASSLAPPGANYGYTF
TGCGCCAGCAGCTTGGCCCCCCCCGGGGCTAACTATGGCTACACCTTC
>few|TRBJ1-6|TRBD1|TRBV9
CASSPPGGSSYNSPLHF
TGTGCCAGCAGCCCACCAGGGGGGAGCTCCTATAATTCACCCCTCCACTTT
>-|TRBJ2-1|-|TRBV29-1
CSVAAGRSSEQFF
TGCAGCGTTGCCGCGGGCCGCTCTAGTGAGCAGTTCTTC
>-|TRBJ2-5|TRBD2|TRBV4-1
CASSTQDRSGGWETQYF
TGCGCCAGCAGCACGCAAGATAGGAGCGGGGGATGGGAGACCCAGTACTTC
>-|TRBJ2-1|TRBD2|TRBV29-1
CSVEKGGGNEQFF
TGCAGCGTTGAAAAGGGCGGGGGCAATGAGCAGTTCTTC